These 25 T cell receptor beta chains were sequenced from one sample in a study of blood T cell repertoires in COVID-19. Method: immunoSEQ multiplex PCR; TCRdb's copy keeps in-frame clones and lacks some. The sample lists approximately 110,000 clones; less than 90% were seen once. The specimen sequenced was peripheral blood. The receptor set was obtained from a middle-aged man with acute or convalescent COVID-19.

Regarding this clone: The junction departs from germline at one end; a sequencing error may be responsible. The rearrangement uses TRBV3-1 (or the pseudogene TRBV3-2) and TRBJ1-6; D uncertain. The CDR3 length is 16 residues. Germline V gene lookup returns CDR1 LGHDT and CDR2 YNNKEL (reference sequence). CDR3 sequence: CTSSHLGSSYNSPLHF. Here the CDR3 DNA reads TGTACCAGCAGCCATCTAGGGAGCTCCTATAATTCACCCCTCCACTTT.

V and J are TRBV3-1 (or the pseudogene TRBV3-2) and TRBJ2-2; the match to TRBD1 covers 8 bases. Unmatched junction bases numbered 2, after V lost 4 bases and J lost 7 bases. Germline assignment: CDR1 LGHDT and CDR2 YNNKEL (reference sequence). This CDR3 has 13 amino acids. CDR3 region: CASSRQGIGELFF. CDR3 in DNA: TGTGCCAGCAGCCGACAGGGGATCGGGGAGCTGTTTTTT.

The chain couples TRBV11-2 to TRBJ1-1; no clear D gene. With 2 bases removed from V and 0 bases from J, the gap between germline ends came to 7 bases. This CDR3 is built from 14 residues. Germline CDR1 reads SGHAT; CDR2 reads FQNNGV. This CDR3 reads CASSLSGLNTEAFF. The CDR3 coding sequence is TGTGCCAGCAGCTTAAGTGGCTTGAACACTGAAGCTTTCTTT.

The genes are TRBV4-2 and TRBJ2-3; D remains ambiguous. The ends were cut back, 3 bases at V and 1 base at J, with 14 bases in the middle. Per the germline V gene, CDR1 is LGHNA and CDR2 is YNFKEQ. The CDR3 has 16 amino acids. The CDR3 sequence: CASSHALQARTDTQYF. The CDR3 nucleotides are TGTGCCAGCAGCCATGCCTTGCAGGCCCGCACAGATACGCAGTATTTT.

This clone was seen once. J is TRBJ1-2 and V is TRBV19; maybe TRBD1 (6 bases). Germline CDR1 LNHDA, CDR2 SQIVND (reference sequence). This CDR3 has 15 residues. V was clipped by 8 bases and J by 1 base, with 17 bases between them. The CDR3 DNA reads TGTGCCAGTCGAACCGGGACACAGCTTAACTATGGCTACACCTTC. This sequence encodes CASRTGTQLNYGYTF.

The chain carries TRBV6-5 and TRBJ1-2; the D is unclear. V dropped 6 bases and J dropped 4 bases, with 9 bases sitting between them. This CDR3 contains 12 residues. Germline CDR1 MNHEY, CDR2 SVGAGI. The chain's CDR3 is CASRTSGYGYTF. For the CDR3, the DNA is TGTGCCAGCAGGACGTCGGGCTATGGCTACACCTTC.

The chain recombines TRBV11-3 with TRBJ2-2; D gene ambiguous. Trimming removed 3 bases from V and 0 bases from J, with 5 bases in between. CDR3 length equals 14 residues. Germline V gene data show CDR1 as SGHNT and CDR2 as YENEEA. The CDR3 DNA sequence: TGTGCCAGCAGCTTTCTATCGAACACCGGGGAGCTGTTTTTT. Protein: CASSFLSNTGELFF.

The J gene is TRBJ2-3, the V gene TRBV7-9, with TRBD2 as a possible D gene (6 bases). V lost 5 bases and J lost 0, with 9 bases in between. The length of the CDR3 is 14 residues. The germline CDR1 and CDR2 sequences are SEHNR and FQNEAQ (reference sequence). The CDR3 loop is CASSRDSSTDTQYF. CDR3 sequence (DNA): TGTGCCAGCAGCCGGGACTCTAGCACAGATACGCAGTATTTT.

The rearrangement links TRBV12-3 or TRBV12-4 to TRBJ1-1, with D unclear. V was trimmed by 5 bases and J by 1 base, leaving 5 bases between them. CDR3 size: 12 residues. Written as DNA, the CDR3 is TGTGCCAGCAGTGTCAGGAACACTGAAGCTTTCTTT. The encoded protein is CASSVRNTEAFF.

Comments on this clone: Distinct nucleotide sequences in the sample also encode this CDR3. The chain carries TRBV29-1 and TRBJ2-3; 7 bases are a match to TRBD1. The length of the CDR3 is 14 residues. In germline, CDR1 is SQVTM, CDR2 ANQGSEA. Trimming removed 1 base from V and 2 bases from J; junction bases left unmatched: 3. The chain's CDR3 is CSVEGQGYTDTQYF. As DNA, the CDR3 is TGCAGCGTTGAAGGACAGGGATACACAGATACGCAGTATTTT.

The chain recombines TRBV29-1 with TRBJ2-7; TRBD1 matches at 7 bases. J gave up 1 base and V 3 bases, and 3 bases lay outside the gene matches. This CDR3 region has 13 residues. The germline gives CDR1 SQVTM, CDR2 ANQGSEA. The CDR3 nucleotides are TGCAGCGTTGATAGGACAGGTTCCTACGAGCAGTACTTC. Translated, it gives CSVDRTGSYEQYF.

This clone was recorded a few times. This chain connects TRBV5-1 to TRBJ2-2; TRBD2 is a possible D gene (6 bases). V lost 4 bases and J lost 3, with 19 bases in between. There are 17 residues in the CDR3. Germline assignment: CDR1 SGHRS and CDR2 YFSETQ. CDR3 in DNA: TGCGCCAGCAGCCTAGACGGGGGACCCCCGTACACCGGGGAGCTGTTTTTT. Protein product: CASSLDGGPPYTGELFF. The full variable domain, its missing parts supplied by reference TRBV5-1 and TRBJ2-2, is KAGVTQTPRYLIKTRGQQVTLSCSPISGHRSVSWYQQTPGQGLQFLFEYFSETQRNKGNFPGRFSGRQFSNSRSEMNVSTLELGDSALYLCASSLDGGPPYTGELFFGEGSRLTVL.

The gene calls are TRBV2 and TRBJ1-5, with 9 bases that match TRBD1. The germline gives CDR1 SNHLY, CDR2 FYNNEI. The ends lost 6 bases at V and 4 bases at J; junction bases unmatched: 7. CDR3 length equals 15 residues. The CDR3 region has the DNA TGTGCCAGCAGCTCAAACAGGGGGCCAAATCAGCCCCAGCATTTT. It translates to CASSSNRGPNQPQHF.

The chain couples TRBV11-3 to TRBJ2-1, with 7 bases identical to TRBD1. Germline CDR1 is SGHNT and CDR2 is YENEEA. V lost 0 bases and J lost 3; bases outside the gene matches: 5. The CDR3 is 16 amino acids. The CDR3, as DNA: TGTGCCAGCAGCTTAGAGGGACAGAACCTCTACAATGAGCAGTTCTTC. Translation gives CASSLEGQNLYNEQFF.

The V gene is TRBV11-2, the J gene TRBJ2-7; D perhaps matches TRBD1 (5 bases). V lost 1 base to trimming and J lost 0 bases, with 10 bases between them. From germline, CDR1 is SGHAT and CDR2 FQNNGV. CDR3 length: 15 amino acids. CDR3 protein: CASSLAPGISYEQYF. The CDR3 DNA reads TGTGCCAGCAGCTTAGCGCCAGGGATCTCCTACGAGCAGTACTTC.

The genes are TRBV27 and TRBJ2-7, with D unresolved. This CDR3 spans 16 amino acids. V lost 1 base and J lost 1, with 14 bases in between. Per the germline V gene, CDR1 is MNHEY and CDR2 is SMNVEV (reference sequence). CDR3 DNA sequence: TGTGCCAGCAGTTTATGGCCGCCGCTGTCTTCCTACGAGCAGTACTTC. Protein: CASSLWPPLSSYEQYF.

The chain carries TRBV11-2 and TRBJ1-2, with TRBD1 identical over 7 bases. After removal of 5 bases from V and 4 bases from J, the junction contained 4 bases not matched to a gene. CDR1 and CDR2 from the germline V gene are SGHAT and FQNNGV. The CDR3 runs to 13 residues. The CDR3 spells CASSRQGVYGYTF. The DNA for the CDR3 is TGTGCCAGCAGCCGACAGGGAGTCTATGGCTACACCTTC.

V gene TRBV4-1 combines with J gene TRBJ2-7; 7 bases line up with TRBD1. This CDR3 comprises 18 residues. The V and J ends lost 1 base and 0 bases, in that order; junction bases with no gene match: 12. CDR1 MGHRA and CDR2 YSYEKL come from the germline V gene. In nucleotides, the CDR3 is TGCGCCAGCAGCCAAGCCCCACCCGGGACAGATAGCTCCTACGAGCAGTACTTC. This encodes CASSQAPPGTDSSYEQYF.

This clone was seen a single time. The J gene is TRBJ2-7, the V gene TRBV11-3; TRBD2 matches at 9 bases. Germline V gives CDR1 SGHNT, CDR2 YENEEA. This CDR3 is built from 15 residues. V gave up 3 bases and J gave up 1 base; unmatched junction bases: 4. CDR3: CASSFGGGDSYEQYF. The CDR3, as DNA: TGTGCCAGCAGCTTCGGCGGGGGGGATTCCTACGAGCAGTACTTC.

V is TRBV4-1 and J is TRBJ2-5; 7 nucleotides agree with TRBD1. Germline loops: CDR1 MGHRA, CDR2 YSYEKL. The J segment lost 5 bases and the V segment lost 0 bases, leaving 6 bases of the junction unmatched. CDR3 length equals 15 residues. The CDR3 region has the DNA TGCGCCAGCAGCCAAGAAGGGGGCTTTTCGGAGACCCAGTACTTC. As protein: CASSQEGGFSETQYF.

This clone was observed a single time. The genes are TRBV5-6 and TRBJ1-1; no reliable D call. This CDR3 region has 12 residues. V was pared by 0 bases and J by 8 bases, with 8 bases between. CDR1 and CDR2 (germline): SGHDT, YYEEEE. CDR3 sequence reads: CASSLVSGEAFF. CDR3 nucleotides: TGTGCCAGCAGCTTGGTATCGGGGGAAGCTTTCTTT. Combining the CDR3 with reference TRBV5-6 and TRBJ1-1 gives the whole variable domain DAGVTQSPTHLIKTRGQQVTLRCSPKSGHDTVSWYQQALGQGPQFIFQYYEEEERQRGNFPDRFSGHQFPNYSSELNVNALLLGDSALYLCASSLVSGEAFFGQGTRLTVV.

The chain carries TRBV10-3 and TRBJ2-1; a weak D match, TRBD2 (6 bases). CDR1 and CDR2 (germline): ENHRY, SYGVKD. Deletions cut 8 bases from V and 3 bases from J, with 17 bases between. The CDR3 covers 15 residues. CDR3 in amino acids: CAIGRAGPNYNEQFF. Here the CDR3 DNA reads TGTGCCATCGGCCGCGCGGGACCCAACTACAATGAGCAGTTCTTC.

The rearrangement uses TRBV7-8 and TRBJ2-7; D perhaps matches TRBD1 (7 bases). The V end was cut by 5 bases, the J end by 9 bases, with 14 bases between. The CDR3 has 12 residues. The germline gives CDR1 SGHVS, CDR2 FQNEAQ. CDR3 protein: CASSPGQGGQYF. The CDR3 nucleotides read TGTGCCAGCAGCCCGGGGCAGGGGGGGCAGTACTTC. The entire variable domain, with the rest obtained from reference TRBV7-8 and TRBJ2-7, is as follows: GAGVSQSPRYKVAKRGQDVALRCDPISGHVSLFWYQQALGQGPEFLTYFQNEAQLDKSGLPSDRFFAERPEGSVSTLKIQRTQQEDSAVYLCASSPGQGGQYFGPGTRLTVT.

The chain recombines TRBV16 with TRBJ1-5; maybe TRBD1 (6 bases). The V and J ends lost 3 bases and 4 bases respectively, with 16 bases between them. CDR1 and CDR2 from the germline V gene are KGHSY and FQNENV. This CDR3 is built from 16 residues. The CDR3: CASSHPTGWANQPQHF. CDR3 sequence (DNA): TGTGCCAGCAGCCACCCCACAGGGTGGGCAAATCAGCCCCAGCATTTT.

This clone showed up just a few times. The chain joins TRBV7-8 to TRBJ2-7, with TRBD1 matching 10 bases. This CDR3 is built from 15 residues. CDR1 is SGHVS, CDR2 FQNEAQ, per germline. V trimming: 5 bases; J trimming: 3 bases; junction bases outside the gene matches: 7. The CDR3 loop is CASSGGGTGDYEQYF. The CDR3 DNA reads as TGTGCCAGCAGCGGAGGGGGGACAGGGGACTACGAGCAGTACTTC.